The text below deals with one TCR beta chain. This sample is part of a study of blood T cell repertoires in COVID-19. Generated by immunoSEQ multiplex PCR, the TCRdb table keeps only in-frame clones and is missing some. The table lists around 250,000 clones, around 82% of them singletons, with about 5.7% in the top ten. Per germline, CDR1 MNHEY and CDR2 SVGEGT. The CDR3 spans 14 residues. V was shortened by 2 bases and J by 2 bases, with 8 bases between the two germline ends. The specimen sequenced was peripheral blood. The genes are TRBV6-2 or TRBV6-3 and TRBJ2-3; D is possibly TRBD2 (5 bases). The source of this sequence is a man of 80 years or more with acute or convalescent COVID-19. The CDR3 reads CASSYEGLTDTQYF. CDR3 sequence (DNA): TGTGCCAGCAGTTACGAGGGCCTCACAGATACGCAGTATTTT.